This T cell receptor (beta chain) is from a study of blood T cell repertoires in COVID-19. The CDR3 extends over 14 amino acids. From germline, CDR1 is SGHAT and CDR2 FQNNGV. Trimming removed 4 bases at V and 1 base at J, with 10 bases between. Sequencing used immunoSEQ multiplex PCR; TCRdb keeps in-frame clones, though not all of them. The table lists roughly 430,000 clones, 88% of them singletons. Sequencing was carried out using PBMCs or T cells enriched from blood (not recorded which). The receptor comes from a woman in her thirties or forties with acute COVID-19. This rearrangement joins TRBV11-2 to TRBJ1-1; the D gene is possibly TRBD1 (6 bases). The CDR3 loop reads CASSSGQTNTEAFF. CDR3 nucleotides: TGTGCCAGCAGCTCTGGACAGACGAACACTGAAGCTTTCTTT.